The table lists the clone carrying this TCR beta chain with a few counts. In the study's own analysis: Amplification with reference gene primers provided the estimates of nucleated cell counts. Profiling relied on immunoSEQ multiplex PCR, and the TCRdb table lists in-frame clones only, not all of them. V and J calls and clone size are those listed in that table; D and trimming were worked out from the DNA. The profile shows about 140,000 clones, over 60% of them singletons. The CDR3 covers 16 residues. Germline CDR1 LGHNA, CDR2 YSLEER. The ends lost 1 base at V and 1 base at J; junction bases unmatched: 5. This sample is part of a study of blood T cell repertoires in COVID-19.

The rearrangement uses TRBV4-3 and TRBJ1-1, with 8 bases aligning to TRBD1. Sequencing was performed on peripheral blood. The receptor's source is an elderly woman with active or convalescent COVID-19. The CDR3 is CASSQGTDRANTEAFF. CDR3 DNA: TGCGCCAGCAGCCAAGGAACGGACAGGGCGAACACTGAAGCTTTCTTT.